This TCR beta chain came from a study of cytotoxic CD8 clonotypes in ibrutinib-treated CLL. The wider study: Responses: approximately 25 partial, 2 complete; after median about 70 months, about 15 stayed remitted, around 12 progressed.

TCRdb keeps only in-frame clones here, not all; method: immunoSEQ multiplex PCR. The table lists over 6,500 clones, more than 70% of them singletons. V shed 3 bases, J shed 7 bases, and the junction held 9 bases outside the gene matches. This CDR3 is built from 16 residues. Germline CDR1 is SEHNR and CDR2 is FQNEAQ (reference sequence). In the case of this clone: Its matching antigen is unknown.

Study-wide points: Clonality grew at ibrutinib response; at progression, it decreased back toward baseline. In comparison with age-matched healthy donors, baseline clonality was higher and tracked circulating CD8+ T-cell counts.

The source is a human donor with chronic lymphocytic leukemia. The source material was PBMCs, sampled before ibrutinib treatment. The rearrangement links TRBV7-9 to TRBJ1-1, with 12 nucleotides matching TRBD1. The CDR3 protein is CASSFGTGGTAYEAFF. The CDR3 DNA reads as TGTGCCAGCAGCTTTGGGACAGGGGGCACCGCCTATGAAGCTTTCTTT. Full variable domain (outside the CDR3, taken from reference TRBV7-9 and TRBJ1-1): DTGVSQNPRHKITKRGQNVTFRCDPISEHNRLYWYRQTLGQGPEFLTYFQNEAQLEKSRLLSDRFSAERPKGSFSTLEIQRTEQGDSAMYLCASSFGTGGTAYEAFFGQGTRLTVV.